Below, one T cell receptor (beta chain) is given with its context. The sample comes from a study of blood T cell repertoires in COVID-19. About the study: Sites in the United States, Italy and Spain provided acute and convalescent COVID-19 samples. PBMCs, B-cell-depleted T cells, or T cells were the source of the cDNA or gDNA that made up the material.

Original methodology: Reference gene primer amplification in the assay estimated nucleated cell counts. TCRdb's table, derived via immunoSEQ multiplex PCR, lists solely in-frame clones and lacks some. V and J calls and clone size are given by that table; D and trimming were obtained from the DNA. The sample has fewer than 120,000 clones, approximately 80% seen once; the top ten hold more than 15%. Trimming removed 7 bases at V and 8 bases at J, with 14 bases between. This CDR3 contains 13 residues. CDR1 is MDHEN and CDR2 is SYDVKM in the germline V gene. This clonotype was obtained from a woman aged 60-75 years with acute or convalescent COVID-19. The rearrangement joins TRBV28 to TRBJ1-4; no firm D call. Sequencing was done on a sample of peripheral blood. CDR3 sequence reads: CASTGQAREKLFF. Written as DNA, the CDR3 is TGTGCCAGCACCGGCCAGGCACGAGAAAAACTGTTTTTT. The full variable domain, rest sourced from reference TRBV28 and TRBJ1-4, is DVKVTQSSRYLVKRTGEKVFLECVQDMDHENMFWYRQDPGLGLRLIYFSYDVKMKEKGDIPEGYSVSREKKERFSLILESASTNQTSMYLCASTGQAREKLFFGSGTQLSVL.